The sequence of this T cell receptor beta chain was determined in a study of early T cells in non-severe SARS-CoV-2 infection. MiXCR, run by TCRdb on the 5' RACE reads, gives a single entry per CDR3 protein. The sample consists of over 45,000 distinct CDR3 sequences, approximately 15% of them appearing once. This clonotype was seen many times. The CDR3 spans 12 residues. Germline CDR1 is SGHRS and CDR2 is YFSETQ. V was shortened by 4 bases and J by 4 bases, with 9 bases between the two germline ends. V and J are TRBV5-1 and TRBJ2-7; no definite D call. Sequenced here: whole blood, sampled at baseline. This clonotype was obtained from an adult who was a healthcare worker with PCR-confirmed SARS-CoV-2 infection or an uninfected control (not recorded which). CDR3 coding DNA: TGCGCCAGCAGCAAGGACCAGTACGAGCAGTACTTC. Its translation is CASSKDQYEQYF. The whole variable domain, remainder taken from reference TRBV5-1 and TRBJ2-7, is KAGVTQTPRYLIKTRGQQVTLSCSPISGHRSVSWYQQTPGQGLQFLFEYFSETQRNKGNFPGRFSGRQFSNSRSEMNVSTLELGDSALYLCASSKDQYEQYFGPGTRLTVT.